This TCR beta chain was captured by sequencing in a study of T cells after yellow fever vaccination. The overall study: Any fraction with a low cell number was prepared using SMART-Seq v4 Ultra Low Input.

Germline trimming cut 8 bases from V and 4 bases from J; bases unmatched to any gene: 4. Germline V gives CDR1 KGHDR, CDR2 SFDVKD. This CDR3 contains 13 residues. This clonotype was observed a few times. The target antigen is unknown. TCRdb reprocessed the 5' RACE reads via MiXCR and lists one record per CDR3 protein. Of about 300,000 distinct CDR3 sequences listed, roughly 9% are singletons. General observations from the study: In post-booster samples, most primary-vaccination clones reappeared (approximately 95% CD4, about 90% CD8).

This clonotype originated in a man between 18 and 35 years old who received the YFV17D yellow fever vaccine. The input for sequencing was CD4+ T cells sorted from PBMCs, taken 5 days after the yellow fever booster vaccination. The V call is TRBV24-1, the J call TRBJ1-2; TRBD1 matches 9 bases. CDR3 in DNA: TGTGCCACCATCAACAGGGGGCCCTATGGCTACACCTTC. Translated, it gives CATINRGPYGYTF.